This TCR beta chain comes out of a study of glioma-infiltrating T cells after dendritic cell vaccination. Study-level information: Autologous tumor lysate-pulsed dendritic cell vaccination was given between the early 2000s and the early 2010s. Regarding the study as a whole: Only a small number of patients had complete blood and tumor samples.

No glioblastoma patient carried an isocitrate dehydrogenase mutation. Input was 2 ug genomic DNA, or all available if less. Clones were read by immunoSEQ multiplex PCR, and TCRdb kept only the in-frame ones, dropping some. The sample holds about 92,000 clones; 65% to 90% are singletons and the top ten take approximately 14%. The CDR3 is 16 residues long. V shed 3 bases and J shed 3 bases, with 19 bases lying between them. Germline-derived CDR1 and CDR2 are SGHRS and YFSETQ. Of note for this clone: The target antigen is unknown.

The specimen comprised blood, sampled before dendritic cell vaccination. The clonotype originates from a human donor with glioblastoma. The chain couples TRBV5-1 to TRBJ2-7; possibly TRBD1 for D (6 bases). The CDR3 loop is CASSSHGGTPFYEQYF. DNA of the CDR3: TGCGCCAGCAGCTCACACGGTGGGACACCATTCTACGAGCAGTACTTC.